The rows below give T cell receptor beta chains drawn from one sample of a study of CD8+ T cells in alopecia areata. Some clones are missing from TCRdb's copy, which holds only in-frame ones; the method was immunoSEQ multiplex PCR. Here the sample spans about 100,000 clones, just under 60% being singletons. The sample in question was CD8+ T cells sorted from blood, obtained around week 55, from a patient treated with tofacitinib. The receptors come from a human donor with alopecia areata. Both conserved end residues are trimmed from each CDR3. Each record gives: clone size, J gene, V gene, CDR3 protein. Not all rows give a size; the values are once, few, many and, for expanded clones, a class.

clone_size: NA; j_call: TRBJ2-3; v_call: TRBV5-1; cdr3_aa: ASSLGGGGTQY
clone_size: NA; j_call: TRBJ2-3; v_call: TRBV27; cdr3_aa: ASSLWGDRYTDTQY
clone_size: few; j_call: TRBJ2-7; v_call: TRBV30; cdr3_aa: AWNLGAYEQY
clone_size: few; j_call: TRBJ2-1; v_call: TRBV5-1; cdr3_aa: ASSYLTGRNNEQF
clone_size: few; j_call: TRBJ2-7; v_call: TRBV29-1; cdr3_aa: SVERGNEQY
clone_size: NA; j_call: TRBJ1-1; v_call: TRBV27; cdr3_aa: ASRYGGANTEAF
clone_size: NA; j_call: TRBJ2-3; v_call: TRBV27; cdr3_aa: ASSFSSGDTDTQY
clone_size: NA; j_call: TRBJ2-1; v_call: TRBV14; cdr3_aa: ASSQDLGDEQF
clone_size: NA; j_call: TRBJ1-5; v_call: TRBV27; cdr3_aa: ASSPSQGQPQH
clone_size: NA; j_call: TRBJ1-1; v_call: TRBV15; cdr3_aa: ATSEDRAWTEAF
clone_size: NA; j_call: TRBJ2-7; v_call: TRBV6-6; cdr3_aa: ASSYSTGWIHEQY
clone_size: medium-sized; j_call: TRBJ1-1; v_call: TRBV27; cdr3_aa: ASSLGTVNTEAF
clone_size: once; j_call: TRBJ1-2; v_call: TRBV5-5; cdr3_aa: ASSWDIDYGYT
clone_size: NA; j_call: TRBJ1-1; v_call: TRBV5-1; cdr3_aa: ASSLDPGREAF
clone_size: NA; j_call: TRBJ1-5; v_call: TRBV7-9; cdr3_aa: ASSLGGTGMGNQPQH
clone_size: NA; j_call: TRBJ2-3; v_call: TRBV7-9; cdr3_aa: ASSSATDTQY
clone_size: few; j_call: TRBJ1-1; v_call: TRBV4-1; cdr3_aa: ASSHHFRDAQTGNTEAF
clone_size: NA; j_call: TRBJ1-5; v_call: TRBV4-1; cdr3_aa: ASRFRASSNQPQH
clone_size: NA; j_call: TRBJ2-7; v_call: TRBV2; cdr3_aa: ASSGGQGAYEQY
clone_size: NA; j_call: TRBJ2-1; v_call: TRBV2; cdr3_aa: ASSGGEGNEQF
clone_size: NA; j_call: TRBJ2-7; v_call: TRBV2; cdr3_aa: ASSGLRDRSYEQY
clone_size: NA; j_call: TRBJ2-7; v_call: TRBV2; cdr3_aa: ASSESNYEQY
clone_size: NA; j_call: TRBJ1-2; v_call: TRBV5-1; cdr3_aa: ASSVHSNYGYT
clone_size: medium-sized; j_call: TRBJ2-3; v_call: TRBV14; cdr3_aa: ASSQVGGLTDTQY
clone_size: NA; j_call: TRBJ2-2; v_call: TRBV4-1; cdr3_aa: ASRTGTGNTGELF
clone_size: NA; j_call: TRBJ2-7; v_call: TRBV2; cdr3_aa: AGRLAGASYEQY
clone_size: NA; j_call: TRBJ2-1; v_call: TRBV18; cdr3_aa: ASSPPGGVYNEQF
clone_size: NA; j_call: TRBJ2-5; v_call: TRBV5-1; cdr3_aa: ASSVSVAGGLETQY
clone_size: NA; j_call: TRBJ2-7; v_call: TRBV5-4; cdr3_aa: ASSSVGVRSTMGQY
clone_size: NA; j_call: TRBJ1-3; v_call: TRBV27; cdr3_aa: ASSLDIGNTIY
clone_size: few; j_call: TRBJ2-7; v_call: TRBV7-3; cdr3_aa: ASSLGRDSGSYEQY
clone_size: NA; j_call: TRBJ2-2; v_call: TRBV29-1; cdr3_aa: SVEGTGGASGELF
clone_size: NA; j_call: TRBJ2-2; v_call: TRBV30; cdr3_aa: AWSVGDTGELF
clone_size: NA; j_call: TRBJ2-1; v_call: TRBV7-3; cdr3_aa: ASSLTGGWGNEQF
clone_size: NA; j_call: TRBJ1-5; v_call: TRBV27; cdr3_aa: ASSLHAGNNQPQH
clone_size: few; j_call: TRBJ2-5; v_call: TRBV5-1; cdr3_aa: ASSPGGQGQETQY
clone_size: NA; j_call: TRBJ1-1; v_call: TRBV5-4; cdr3_aa: ASRKGQGNTEAF
clone_size: NA; j_call: TRBJ2-2; v_call: TRBV19; cdr3_aa: ASTDRLNTGELF
clone_size: NA; j_call: TRBJ1-1; v_call: TRBV6-5; cdr3_aa: ASSGDRRLFEAF
clone_size: NA; j_call: TRBJ1-2; v_call: TRBV29-1; cdr3_aa: SVEGTGRSDHGYT
clone_size: few; j_call: TRBJ1-1; v_call: TRBV20-1; cdr3_aa: SAEGGSEAF
clone_size: few; j_call: TRBJ2-3; v_call: TRBV7-6; cdr3_aa: ASLLRGGTDTQY
clone_size: NA; j_call: TRBJ2-7; v_call: TRBV10-3; cdr3_aa: ATSELTNYEQY
clone_size: NA; j_call: TRBJ2-1; v_call: TRBV6-1; cdr3_aa: ASGILGTNEQF
clone_size: few; j_call: TRBJ2-7; v_call: TRBV2; cdr3_aa: ASSQPMDRTAYEQY
clone_size: NA; j_call: TRBJ2-5; v_call: TRBV25-1; cdr3_aa: ASSEYVGVQETQY
clone_size: few; j_call: TRBJ2-3; v_call: TRBV4-1; cdr3_aa: ASSPTSGGADTQY
clone_size: NA; j_call: TRBJ1-6; v_call: TRBV25-1; cdr3_aa: ASSEGGVGSPLH
clone_size: NA; j_call: TRBJ2-5; v_call: TRBV5-6; cdr3_aa: ASSLAASGWTKQETQY
clone_size: NA; j_call: TRBJ1-6; v_call: TRBV11-2; cdr3_aa: ASSLQKTYSPLH
clone_size: few; j_call: TRBJ2-7; v_call: TRBV7-9; cdr3_aa: ASSYPRDIYSYEQY
clone_size: NA; j_call: TRBJ2-3; v_call: TRBV10-2; cdr3_aa: ASSEADTQY
clone_size: NA; j_call: TRBJ1-5; v_call: TRBV4-1; cdr3_aa: ASSQDGRGQPQH
clone_size: NA; j_call: TRBJ2-7; v_call: TRBV2; cdr3_aa: ASSLTRQDSYEQY
clone_size: NA; j_call: TRBJ2-2; v_call: TRBV6-5; cdr3_aa: ASTEAGAGELF
clone_size: NA; j_call: TRBJ1-1; v_call: TRBV13; cdr3_aa: ASSSSMNTEAF
clone_size: NA; j_call: TRBJ2-6; v_call: TRBV30; cdr3_aa: AWSRGVGPGANVLT
clone_size: NA; j_call: TRBJ1-3; v_call: TRBV7-8; cdr3_aa: ASSPGSGNTIY